A single sample is the source of the 30 T cell receptor beta chains below, sequenced in a study of T cell repertoires in cytomegalovirus infection. From the reads, TCRdb called clonotypes with MiXCR, one entry per CDR3 protein. Of around 350,000 distinct CDR3 sequences in the sample, 15% to 20% were seen once. Material for sequencing was PBMCs. These TCRs come from a human donor in good health (CMV status not recorded). Some clones in this sample may be carry-over from other donors' samples.

The chain combines TRBV7-8 with TRBJ2-5, with 8 bases fitting TRBD2. CDR3 length equals 17 residues. V dropped 5 bases and J dropped 4; count of bases not matched to a gene: 15. The V gene's germline CDR1 is SGHVS and CDR2 FQNEAQ. As DNA, the CDR3 is TGTGCCAGCAGCAGATATACGGGGGCGGGGGGTGGAGAGACCCAGTACTTC. Protein: CASSRYTGAGGGETQYF.

This clonotype was observed a handful of times. This rearrangement joins TRBV3-1 to TRBJ2-7; 8 nucleotides agree with TRBD1. J lost 2 bases, V lost 4 bases, and 4 bases had no gene match. This CDR3 spans 14 amino acids. The V gene's germline CDR1 is LGHDT and CDR2 YNNKEL (reference sequence). This CDR3 reads CASSLDRAAYEQYF. The CDR3 DNA is TGTGCCAGCAGCCTGGACAGGGCTGCCTACGAGCAGTACTTC.

This chain joins TRBV7-2 and TRBJ1-2, with TRBD1 matching over 8 bases. CDR1 is SGHTA and CDR2 is FQGNSA in the germline V gene. The CDR3 has 15 amino acids. Trimming took 1 base from V and 6 from J; bases not matched to a gene: 7. CDR3 amino acids: CASSLDRDRSDGYTF. The CDR3 region has the DNA TGTGCCAGCAGCTTAGACCGGGACAGGTCTGATGGCTACACCTTC. Full variable domain (rest looked up from reference TRBV7-2 and TRBJ1-2): GAGVSQSPSNKVTEKGKDVELRCDPISGHTALYWYRQSLGQGLEFLIYFQGNSAPDKSGLPSDRFSAERTGGSVSTLTIQRTQQEDSAVYLCASSLDRDRSDGYTFGSGTRLTVV.

The chain is built from TRBV5-1 and TRBJ1-3, with TRBD1 identical over 8 bases. Germline trimming cut 4 bases from V and 0 bases from J; bases unmatched to any gene: 3. CDR3 size: 15 residues. Germline values: CDR1 SGHRS, CDR2 YFSETQ. The CDR3 protein is CASSGQGISGNTIYF. In nucleotides, the CDR3 is TGCGCCAGCAGCGGACAGGGCATCTCTGGAAACACCATATATTTT.

The chain uses TRBV7-2 and TRBJ2-1, with no clear D. The DNA end favors TRBJ2-7, so the J call may be wrong. CDR1 is SGHTA, CDR2 FQGNSA, per germline. This CDR3 spans 16 amino acids. CDR3 protein: CASSRSFSSSYNEQYF. In DNA form, the CDR3 reads TGTGCCAGCAGCCGTAGCTTTTCGAGCTCCTACAATGAGCAGTACTTC.

This chain uses TRBV29-1 with TRBJ1-1, with 10 bases aligning to TRBD1. This CDR3 is built from 16 residues. Germline-derived CDR1 and CDR2 are SQVTM and ANQGSEA. Trimming took 0 bases from V and 0 from J; bases not matched to a gene: 4. The CDR3: CSVEERDRGMNTEAFF. CDR3 DNA sequence: TGCAGCGTTGAAGAAAGGGACAGGGGAATGAACACTGAAGCTTTCTTT. The full variable domain, completed using reference TRBV29-1 and TRBJ1-1, is SAVISQKPSRDICQRGTSLTIQCQVDSQVTMMFWYRQQPGQSLTLIATANQGSEATYESGFVIDKFPISRPNLTFSTLTVSNMSPEDSSIYLCSVEERDRGMNTEAFFGQGTRLTVV.

CDR3 amino acids: CAISEGPWQPQHF. The CDR3 DNA sequence: TGTGCCATCAGTGAGGGGCCGTGGCAGCCCCAGCATTTT. This rearrangement joins TRBV10-3 to TRBJ1-5; no clear D. There are 13 residues in the CDR3. V lost 2 bases and J lost 7, with 9 bases in between. CDR1 and CDR2 from the germline V gene are ENHRY and SYGVKD.

This clonotype has more than one count but fewer than ten. V and J are TRBV19 and TRBJ1-5, with D possibly TRBD1 on 5 matching bases. V was pared by 8 bases and J by 6 bases, with 11 bases between. The CDR3 extends over 12 amino acids. CDR1 is LNHDA, CDR2 SQIVND, per germline (reference sequence). CDR3 loop: CASGPGIQPQHF. The CDR3, as DNA: TGTGCCAGTGGTCCAGGGATTCAGCCCCAGCATTTT.

In its sample, this clonotype was seen a few times. The J gene is TRBJ1-6, the V gene TRBV19; D gene unclear. CDR3 length: 15 amino acids. Trimming left V 0 bases short and J 9 bases short, with 12 bases between. Germline loops: CDR1 LNHDA, CDR2 SQIVND (reference sequence). CDR3 protein: CASSIEFLSGSPLHF. In DNA, the CDR3 is TGTGCCAGTAGTATAGAATTCCTGTCCGGTTCACCCCTCCACTTT.

This clonotype was counted between two and nine times. The V and J genes are TRBV10-3 and TRBJ1-5, with D hard to call. The V and J ends lost 4 bases and 7 bases respectively, with 11 bases between them. Germline V gene sequence: CDR1 ENHRY, CDR2 SYGVKD. CDR3 length: 13 residues. As DNA, the CDR3 is TGTGCCATCAGTGGAAGCCGTGAACAGCCCCAGCATTTT. Its translation: CAISGSREQPQHF.

The chain carries TRBV11-2 and TRBJ2-1; TRBD1 agrees at 9 bases. This CDR3 has 15 amino acids. Germline CDR1 is SGHAT and CDR2 is FQNNGV. The trim removed 1 base at V and 8 bases at J, leaving 6 bases unmatched. CDR3 protein: CASSLAGTGRYEQFF. The CDR3 bases are TGTGCCAGCAGCTTAGCCGGGACAGGGAGGTATGAGCAGTTCTTC.

The rearrangement joins TRBV11-2 to TRBJ2-5; D ambiguous. Germline assignment: CDR1 SGHAT and CDR2 FQNNGV. The CDR3 is 14 amino acids. The V end was cut by 1 base, the J end by 3 bases, with 9 bases between. Written as DNA, the CDR3 is TGTGCCAGCAGCTTAGTACGTCAGAAAGAGACCCAGTACTTC. It yields the protein CASSLVRQKETQYF.

As for this clonotype: A single base separates this from a much larger clone, so it may be a read error. The CDR3 bases are TGCAGTGCTAGATGGAACACTGAAGCTTTCTTT. Encoded protein: CSARWNTEAFF. V gene TRBV20-1 combines with J gene TRBJ1-1; no reliable D call. Germline V lookup: CDR1 DFQATT, CDR2 SNEGSKA (reference sequence). Trimming cost V 2 bases and J 1 base, with 2 bases left between them. CDR3 length: 11 amino acids.

This clonotype has at least ten counts. This rearrangement joins TRBV7-2 to TRBJ1-6; D is perhaps TRBD1 (5 bases). This CDR3 has 16 amino acids. CDR1 is SGHTA and CDR2 is FQGNSA in the germline V gene. V was trimmed by 2 bases and J by 10 bases, leaving 18 bases between them. Here the CDR3 DNA reads TGTGCCAGCAGCTTACGTTCAACGGGACTCAACTCACCCCTCCACTTT. Translating it yields CASSLRSTGLNSPLHF.

This clonotype was seen ten or more times. The chain combines TRBV25-1 with TRBJ2-1; tentatively, D is TRBD1 or TRBD2 (5 bases each). Trimming took 2 bases from V and 0 from J, leaving 8 bases between them. Germline-derived CDR1 and CDR2 are MGHDK and SYGVNS. The CDR3 is 15 residues long. The CDR3 DNA is TGTGCCAGCAGTGAAGAGGGGCACTCCTACAATGAGCAGTTCTTC. This translates into CASSEEGHSYNEQFF.

This clonotype was recorded a few times. The chain has TRBV2 and TRBJ2-1; 9 bases are shared with TRBD2. The CDR3 is 14 amino acids. Germline V CDR1 and CDR2: SNHLY, FYNNEI. J lost 6 bases, V lost 7 bases, and 7 bases had no gene match. CDR3 in amino acids: CASKRLAGPNEQFF. The CDR3 nucleotides read TGTGCCAGCAAGCGGCTAGCGGGGCCCAATGAGCAGTTCTTC.

The chain is built from TRBV24-1 and TRBJ2-3; 12 bases map to TRBD2. The CDR3 is made up of 16 amino acids. From germline, CDR1 is KGHDR and CDR2 SFDVKD. Trimming took 3 bases from V and 3 from J; bases not matched to a gene: 3. CDR3 DNA sequence: TGTGCCACCAGTGATGGGGGACTAGCGGGTACAGATACGCAGTATTTT. Translating it yields CATSDGGLAGTDTQYF.

This sequence joins TRBV2 and TRBJ2-7; 11 bases map to TRBD2. The CDR3 is 15 amino acids. Germline CDR1 is SNHLY and CDR2 is FYNNEI. V was clipped by 2 bases and J by 4 bases; unmatched bases: 4. The CDR3 is CASSELGLAAYEQYF. CDR3 nucleotides: TGTGCCAGCAGTGAACTGGGACTAGCGGCGTACGAGCAGTACTTC.

This clonotype was picked up a small number of times. The chain joins TRBV19 to TRBJ1-3, with D possibly matching TRBD1 (5 bases). Deletions cut 5 bases from V and 1 base from J, with 12 bases between. Looked up from germline, CDR1 is LNHDA and CDR2 is SQIVND (reference sequence). The CDR3 spans 15 residues. The CDR3 is CASSYGWGSGNTIYF. CDR3 in DNA: TGTGCCAGTAGTTACGGATGGGGGTCTGGAAACACCATATATTTT.

CDR3 bases: TGTGCCACCACCCCTTTTTCTGAGGGACAGCCCCAGCATTTT. This translates into CATTPFSEGQPQHF. V and J are TRBV15 and TRBJ1-5; D not certain. The CDR3 runs to 14 residues. The germline gives CDR1 LNHNV, CDR2 YYDKDF (reference sequence). V dropped 7 bases and J dropped 7 bases, with 17 bases sitting between them.

This clonotype was seen more than once but under ten times. This chain joins TRBV20-1 and TRBJ2-7; possibly TRBD1 for D (5 bases). The CDR3 totals 15 residues. Per the germline V gene, CDR1 is DFQATT and CDR2 is SNEGSKA (reference sequence). Between the trimmed V and J ends, which lost 5 bases and 0 bases, there was a span of 17 bases. CDR3 in amino acids: CSAAQTVDASYEQYF. In DNA form, the CDR3 reads TGCAGTGCTGCACAGACAGTGGACGCCTCCTACGAGCAGTACTTC.

J is TRBJ1-1 and V is TRBV4-2; weak D call: TRBD1 (5 bases). In germline, CDR1 is LGHNA, CDR2 YNFKEQ. V lost 0 bases, J lost 5 bases, and 13 bases lay in between. The CDR3 is 15 residues long. The CDR3 sequence: CASSQDPGAWTEAFF. DNA for the CDR3: TGTGCCAGCAGCCAAGATCCCGGGGCTTGGACTGAAGCTTTCTTT.

This clonotype has at least ten counts. As DNA, the CDR3 is TGTGCCAGCAGCTTGCGCGGGGAGCTGTTTTTT. It is translated as CASSLRGELFF. The V and J genes are TRBV7-2 and TRBJ2-2; D call uncertain. CDR1 SGHTA and CDR2 FQGNSA come from the germline V gene. Trimming took off 3 bases at V and 7 bases at J, with 3 bases between the two ends. This CDR3 comprises 11 residues.

J is TRBJ2-1 and V is TRBV18, with TRBD1 matching 7 bases. The V and J ends lost 6 bases and 8 bases, in that order; junction bases with no gene match: 1. This CDR3 has 11 residues. Germline CDR1 reads KGHSH; CDR2 reads LQKENI. The CDR3 DNA reads TGTGCCAGCTCTCAGGGGGATGAGCAGTTCTTC. Its translation is CASSQGDEQFF. Together with reference TRBV18 and TRBJ2-1, the CDR3 gives the full variable domain: NAGVMQNPRHLVRRRGQEARLRCSPMKGHSHVYWYRQLPEEGLKFMVYLQKENIIDESGMPKERFSAEFPKEGPSILRIQQVVRGDSAAYFCASSQGDEQFFGPGTRLTVL.

This clonotype was detected only a few times. The genes are TRBV20-1 and TRBJ2-5; D not certain. The germline V gene encodes CDR1 DFQATT and CDR2 SNEGSKA (reference sequence). Trimming removed 1 base at V and 2 bases at J, with 11 bases between. CDR3 length: 14 residues. This chain's CDR3 is CSARGWTSQETQYF. The CDR3 nucleotides are TGCAGTGCTAGAGGTTGGACCAGTCAAGAGACCCAGTACTTC.

This chain joins TRBV7-9 and TRBJ1-1; D might be TRBD1 (6 bases). The CDR3 consists of 13 residues. Germline CDR1 is SEHNR and CDR2 is FQNEAQ (reference sequence). Trimming shortened V by 5 bases and J by 5 bases, and 12 bases separated the two germline ends. CDR3 amino acids: CASSKQGRTEAFF. CDR3 sequence (DNA): TGTGCCAGCAGCAAACAGGGTCGTACTGAAGCTTTCTTT. The full variable domain, completed using reference TRBV7-9 and TRBJ1-1, is DTGVSQNPRHKITKRGQNVTFRCDPISEHNRLYWYRQTLGQGPEFLTYFQNEAQLEKSRLLSDRFSAERPKGSFSTLEIQRTEQGDSAMYLCASSKQGRTEAFFGQGTRLTVV.

The chain uses TRBV19 and TRBJ2-5, with 9 positions matching TRBD1. Trimming at V came to 3 bases and at J to 5 bases, leaving 7 bases not matched to a gene. CDR3 size: 15 residues. Germline lookup yields CDR1 LNHDA and CDR2 SQIVND (reference sequence). The CDR3 sequence: CASSIRGQGMETQYF. The CDR3 DNA follows: TGTGCCAGTAGTATTCGGGGACAGGGTATGGAGACCCAGTACTTC.

This clonotype was detected only a few times. The chain recombines TRBV5-4 with TRBJ2-3, with TRBD2 matching over 11 bases. The CDR3 spans 15 residues. V shed 4 bases, J shed 2 bases, and the junction held 3 bases outside the gene matches. Germline loops: CDR1 SGHNT, CDR2 YYREEE (reference sequence). The CDR3 region is CASSPGLAVTDTQYF. Here the CDR3 DNA reads TGTGCCAGCAGCCCGGGACTAGCGGTCACAGATACGCAGTATTTT.

This clonotype was seen a few times. The genes are TRBV23-1 and TRBJ2-2; D assignment may be TRBD1 or TRBD2 (5 bases each). TRBV23-1 carries the ORF label, with uncertain function. V lost 6 bases, J lost 3 bases, and 23 bases lay in between. The CDR3 covers 18 residues. The CDR3 bases are TGCGCCAGCAGACCGGGACCCATAGCTCGGAGCGACACCGGGGAGCTGTTTTTT. Translation gives CASRPGPIARSDTGELFF.

This clonotype has a count of ten or more. The chain couples TRBV6-1 to TRBJ2-1; TRBD2 aligns across 7 bases. This CDR3 spans 13 amino acids. Trimming at V came to 7 bases and at J to 10 bases, leaving 10 bases not matched to a gene. Germline CDR1 and CDR2: MNHNS and SASEGT. The CDR3 DNA sequence: TGTGCCAGCACCCCCCCGGGACTACTAGAGCAGTTCTTC. Its protein product is CASTPPGLLEQFF.